This TCR beta chain derives from a study of naive and memory T cell subsets. V lost 3 bases to trimming and J lost 0 bases; unmatched junction nucleotides: 2. Germline lookup yields CDR1 SGHTA and CDR2 FQGTGA. CDR3 size: 15 residues. Cells stained for CD3, CD4, CD8, CD45RA, CD27 and viability were sorted into four CD45RA/CD27 subsets. The beta constant-region primer was an equimolar mix of two oligonucleotides covering TRBC1 and TRBC2. Ligated cDNA was amplified by four rounds of PCR with nested alpha and beta constant-region primers and SP2. TCRdb recomputed calls from the UMI-ligation and nested PCR reads with MiXCR, one row per CDR3 protein. The repertoire holds 140,000 to 150,000 distinct CDR3 sequences, with over 15% as singletons.

This receptor was obtained from a human donor in good health. This chain joins TRBV7-3 and TRBJ2-1, with TRBD2 matching over 7 bases. The sequencing input was naive CD4+ T cells from blood. Written as DNA, the CDR3 is TGTGCCAGCAGCTTTGCGGGGGACTCCTACAATGAGCAGTTCTTC. Translated, it gives CASSFAGDSYNEQFF.